This T cell receptor (beta chain) was profiled in a study of T-cell memory formation after mild COVID-19. One entry per CDR3 protein, called by TCRdb with MiXCR from the 5' RACE reads. The sample includes fewer than 600,000 distinct CDR3 sequences, about 20% of them seen just once. Study-wide points: Mainly in CM and EM were contracting CD4+ clones; CD8+ were in EMRA.

There are 16 residues in the CDR3. CDR1 is SGHRS, CDR2 YFSETQ, per germline. Deletions cut 3 bases from V and 2 bases from J, with 14 bases between. Concerning this clonotype itself: The antigen is unknown.

The sample consisted of PBMCs or a T cell subset sorted from them (not recorded which). This chain links TRBV5-1 with TRBJ2-2; no clear D gene. This receptor was identified in an adult woman who had mild COVID-19 (a few samples of this study predate the infection). Cell type and time point are not known. The CDR3 spells CASSSWTTGNTGELFF. The CDR3 DNA sequence: TGCGCCAGCAGCTCGTGGACCACCGGCAACACCGGGGAGCTGTTTTTT. Drawing the rest from reference TRBV5-1 and TRBJ2-2, the complete variable domain is KAGVTQTPRYLIKTRGQQVTLSCSPISGHRSVSWYQQTPGQGLQFLFEYFSETQRNKGNFPGRFSGRQFSNSRSEMNVSTLELGDSALYLCASSSWTTGNTGELFFGEGSRLTVL.